This section outlines one TCR beta chain sequence together with its context. No antigen is known for it. No base quality values were provided; no much bigger clone lies one nucleotide off. This entry is derived from a study of blood T cell repertoires in COVID-19 (dated by TCRdb to 2019 to 2021). Broadly, across the study: The collaborator samples originated in the United States, Italy and Spain and spanned the acute and convalescent phases of COVID-19. The prospective study material was composed of cDNA or gDNA derived from T cells, B-cell-depleted T cells, or PBMCs. The dataset comprised deeply sampled blood TCRbeta repertoires from subjects exposed to, actively infected with, or recovered from COVID-19. The repertoires were made available in a free public database intended to serve as a resource for research on the immune response to SARS-CoV-2. Samples came from the ongoing ImmuneRACE study (first 160 participants) plus 1,254 subjects from 6 global collaborators. Nearly every sample came with metadata listing a de-identified subject ID, COVID-19 status, age in years and sex. Where HLA class I and class II types were available, the types were taken from metadata supplied by the sample provider, not from assay-based typing.

Via the germline V gene, CDR1 is MGHRA and CDR2 YSYEKL. The V end gives up 0 bases and the J end 3 bases, leaving 5 bases in the junction not matched to a gene. From its cysteine to its phenylalanine, the CDR3 spans 15 amino acids. Left in the record is the CDR3 DNA by itself, 45 bases read in frame from the first base. Study-wide conclusions, independent of this receptor: Clinical and demographic metadata were provided uncurated, with the amount varying by source and participant.

TCRbeta CDR3 regions were amplified from genomic DNA by means of the immunoSEQ Assay, a bias-controlled multiplex PCR. As for how the authors treated the data: Nucleated cell counts per sample were estimated from amplification of reference gene primers within the assay. To quantify the absolute abundance of each unique TCRbeta CDR3 rearrangement, sequence reads were collapsed and filtered. For each sample, productive Simpson clonality was calculated as the square root of Simpson's diversity index across productive rearrangements. TCRdb limited this immuneACCESS table to in-frame rearrangements with V and J called. A share of clones is missing; checked studies link under half to unresolved V genes, and the rest is unexplained. That table is the source of V, J and clone size, and D and trimming were worked out from the DNA. The sample table holds 160,000 or so clones, of which under 90% were seen once. The ten most abundant clones make up about 3.4% of the sample.

Participants in the prospective study were enrolled through a virtual design, were aged about 18 to 89 years, and lived in roughly 24 United States geographic areas. Cohort assignment in the prospective study relied on participant-reported clinical history from a screening survey and a study questionnaire. ImmuneRACE Cohort 3 recovered participants were defined by two consecutive negative NP/OP PCR tests, healthcare professional clearance, or symptom resolution. Mobile phlebotomists in the prospective study collected whole blood, serum and a nasopharyngeal or oropharyngeal swab from every participant. Prospective study participants could optionally give additional blood draws and questionnaires over an approximately two-month period. Blood samples from the prospective study were shipped frozen or at room temperature prior to DNA extraction.

The receptor chain draws on TRBV4-1 and TRBJ2-7, with 7 bases in between that match TRBD1. Sequences were obtained from PBMCs or T cells enriched from blood (not recorded which). The receptor comes from a woman in her sixties or seventies who had recovered from COVID-19. The CDR3 region: CASSQDRQGDYEQYF. The nucleotide sequence reads TGCGCCAGCAGCCAAGATCGGCAGGGGGACTACGAGCAGTACTTC.